Below, 30 T cell receptor beta chains from the same sample are listed, as sequenced in a study of shared clonotypes between healthy human individuals. Assay: immunoSEQ multiplex PCR; the TCRdb copy retains only in-frame clones and omits some. Among about 2 million clones listed, less than 95% were seen once. Positively selected for CCR7, the CD45RO-negative cells used as naive CD8 cells excluded terminally differentiated effector memory CD45RA+ cells. Sequencing was done on a sample of naive CD8+ T cells sorted from blood. Receptors were obtained from a man aged 18 to 30 in good health.

The chain recombines TRBV11-2 with TRBJ2-5; D gene unclear. The CDR3 is made up of 13 amino acids. Germline V gene sequence: CDR1 SGHAT, CDR2 FQNNGV. Trimming cost V 0 bases and J 7 bases, with 9 bases left between them. For the CDR3, the DNA is TGTGCCAGCAGCTTAGACTCCTCCGGGACCCAGTACTTC. Its protein product is CASSLDSSGTQYF.

The genes are TRBV5-1 and TRBJ2-3; the D gene is possibly TRBD1 (6 bases). This CDR3 has 14 residues. V was shortened by 4 bases and J by 0 bases, with 9 bases between the two germline ends. Per the germline V gene, CDR1 is SGHRS and CDR2 is YFSETQ. The CDR3 bases are TGCGCCAGCAGCACAGGACAGAGCACAGATACGCAGTATTTT. This encodes CASSTGQSTDTQYF. The full variable domain, with the rest looked up from reference TRBV5-1 and TRBJ2-3, is KAGVTQTPRYLIKTRGQQVTLSCSPISGHRSVSWYQQTPGQGLQFLFEYFSETQRNKGNFPGRFSGRQFSNSRSEMNVSTLELGDSALYLCASSTGQSTDTQYFGPGTRLTVL.

The J gene is TRBJ1-4, the V gene TRBV21-1; the table assigns TRBD1, which was not confirmed against the DNA. TRBV21-1 is described as a pseudogene. CDR3 length: 14 amino acids. The CDR3 loop reads CASSTRTGLEKLFF. The CDR3 bases are TGTGCCAGCAGCACGAGGACAGGGTTAGAAAAACTGTTTTTT.

V is TRBV7-9 and J is TRBJ2-1; 12 bases line up with TRBD2. V shed 8 bases and J 8 bases; nucleotides not matched to a gene: 10. Germline V gene data show CDR1 as SEHNR and CDR2 as FQNEAQ (reference sequence). There are 15 residues in the CDR3. The CDR3 DNA sequence: TGTGCCAGCCTCTTAACTAGCGGGGGGAGTTATGAGCAGTTCTTC. It codes for CASLLTSGGSYEQFF.

The rearrangement uses TRBV9 and TRBJ1-1; D not resolved. CDR1 is SGDLS and CDR2 is YYNGEE in the germline V gene. V was clipped by 1 base and J by 0 bases, with 10 bases between them. The CDR3 has 15 amino acids. CDR3 residues: CASSVLTAMNTEAFF. DNA for the CDR3: TGTGCCAGCAGCGTATTAACAGCAATGAACACTGAAGCTTTCTTT.

To note about this clone: This sample also contains other DNA sequences that code for the same CDR3. The rearrangement links TRBV13 to TRBJ1-4; tentative D call: TRBD1 (6 bases). V was clipped by 3 bases and J by 6 bases, with 11 bases between them. This CDR3 contains 14 residues. CDR1 is PRHDT and CDR2 is FYEKMQ in the germline V gene (reference sequence). The CDR3 region is CASSLGGLDEKLFF. The CDR3 coding sequence is TGTGCCAGCAGCTTGGGGGGGCTGGATGAAAAACTGTTTTTT.

V gene TRBV27 combines with J gene TRBJ2-7; tentative D call: TRBD1 (6 bases). Germline V gene lookup returns CDR1 MNHEY and CDR2 SMNVEV (reference sequence). V was clipped by 0 bases and J by 3 bases, with 9 bases between them. This CDR3 contains 14 residues. The CDR3 is CASSLSGDNYEQYF. In DNA, the CDR3 is TGTGCCAGCAGTTTATCAGGGGACAACTACGAGCAGTACTTC.

This sequence joins TRBV9 and TRBJ1-3; D is uncertain. Trimming removed 0 bases from V and 8 bases from J, with 12 bases in between. CDR3 length: 14 amino acids. Per germline, CDR1 SGDLS and CDR2 YYNGEE. CDR3 nucleotide sequence: TGTGCCAGCAGCGTAGTCCCCGGGTCGGACACCATATATTTT. Translating it yields CASSVVPGSDTIYF. The variable domain in full, completed from reference TRBV9 and TRBJ1-3, reads DSGVTQTPKHLITATGQRVTLRCSPRSGDLSVYWYQQSLDQGLQFLIQYYNGEERAKGNILERFSAQQFPDLHSELNLSSLELGDSALYFCASSVVPGSDTIYFGEGSWLTVV.

V gene TRBV2 combines with J gene TRBJ2-5; D is possibly TRBD1 (5 bases). CDR1 and CDR2 (germline): SNHLY, FYNNEI. The ends were cut back, 0 bases at V and 4 bases at J, with 18 bases in the middle. The CDR3 consists of 17 residues. CDR3 region: CASSEALQGALGETQYF. DNA for the CDR3: TGTGCCAGCAGTGAAGCGCTTCAAGGGGCGCTCGGAGAGACCCAGTACTTC.

The chain uses TRBV18 and TRBJ2-2; 10 positions agree with TRBD1. Germline V gene lookup returns CDR1 KGHSH and CDR2 LQKENI. CDR3 length equals 19 residues. With V trimmed by 0 bases and J by 2 bases, 9 bases remained unmatched. The CDR3 DNA is TGTGCCAGCTCACCACCGTCCGGGACAGGGGCCCATAACACCGGGGAGCTGTTTTTT. This gives the protein CASSPPSGTGAHNTGELFF. The entire variable domain, with the rest obtained from reference TRBV18 and TRBJ2-2, is as follows: NAGVMQNPRHLVRRRGQEARLRCSPMKGHSHVYWYRQLPEEGLKFMVYLQKENIIDESGMPKERFSAEFPKEGPSILRIQQVVRGDSAAYFCASSPPSGTGAHNTGELFFGEGSRLTVL.

V usage is TRBV4-1 and J usage is TRBJ2-5; tentatively, D is TRBD1 or TRBD2 (5 bases each). V dropped 8 bases and J dropped 5 bases, with 18 bases sitting between them. CDR3 length equals 14 residues. The V gene's germline CDR1 is MGHRA and CDR2 YSYEKL. The CDR3: CASGLGPEGETQYF. DNA for the CDR3: TGCGCCAGCGGGTTGGGGCCCGAGGGGGAGACCCAGTACTTC.

The chain employs TRBV11-2 and TRBJ2-1, with 12 bases that match TRBD2. The germline V gene encodes CDR1 SGHAT and CDR2 FQNNGV. The trim removed 5 bases at V and 8 bases at J, leaving 7 bases unmatched. The CDR3 has 15 amino acids. CDR3 sequence reads: CASSHPSGGEDEQFF. DNA for the CDR3: TGTGCCAGCAGCCACCCTAGCGGGGGGGAGGATGAGCAGTTCTTC.

J is TRBJ2-7 and V is TRBV7-8; 11 positions match TRBD2. V lost 1 base and J lost 2; bases outside the gene matches: 7. Germline CDR1 and CDR2: SGHVS and FQNEAQ. The CDR3 spans 17 residues. The CDR3: CASSLDQVLAGAYEQYF. In nucleotides, the CDR3 is TGTGCCAGCAGCTTAGACCAAGTACTAGCGGGGGCCTACGAGCAGTACTTC.

CDR3 bases: TGTGCCAGCAGCTTAATTTCTGTTTACGGGGAGCTGTTTTTT. This gives the protein CASSLISVYGELFF. The chain joins TRBV7-8 to TRBJ2-2; D is ambiguous. The V gene lost 2 bases and the J gene lost 7 bases, with 11 bases spanning the gap. This CDR3 region has 14 residues. From germline, CDR1 is SGHVS and CDR2 FQNEAQ.

V usage is TRBV11-2 and J usage is TRBJ2-7; 8 positions match TRBD1. Trimming took 4 bases from V and 6 from J; bases not matched to a gene: 5. The germline CDR1 and CDR2 sequences are SGHAT and FQNNGV. The CDR3 is 13 residues long. The chain's CDR3 is CASSSGTGGEQYF. In DNA form, the CDR3 reads TGTGCCAGCAGCTCAGGGACAGGTGGCGAGCAGTACTTC. Supplemented by reference TRBV11-2 and TRBJ2-7, the full variable domain reads EAGVAQSPRYKIIEKRQSVAFWCNPISGHATLYWYQQILGQGPKLLIQFQNNGVVDDSQLPKDRFSAERLKGVDSTLKIQPAKLEDSAVYLCASSSGTGGEQYFGPGTRLTVT.

The chain uses TRBV6-1 and TRBJ1-1; the match to TRBD1 covers 7 bases. V gave up 2 bases and J gave up 6 bases; unmatched junction bases: 3. Germline V lookup: CDR1 MNHNS, CDR2 SASEGT. The CDR3 runs 13 residues. The CDR3 sequence: CASSESTGAEAFF. CDR3 DNA sequence: TGTGCCAGCAGTGAAAGTACAGGGGCTGAAGCTTTCTTT.

V is TRBV12-5 and J is TRBJ2-5; 9 bases map to TRBD1. With V trimmed by 5 bases and J by 5 bases, 15 bases remained unmatched. The germline V gene encodes CDR1 LGHNT and CDR2 FRNRAP. This CDR3 comprises 17 residues. This chain's CDR3 is CASGPLVPGQGSETQYF. CDR3 DNA: TGTGCTAGTGGTCCCCTTGTCCCGGGACAGGGTTCGGAGACCCAGTACTTC.

The chain recombines TRBV6-6 with TRBJ2-7; D call uncertain. The germline V gene has CDR1 MNHNY and CDR2 SVGAGI (reference sequence). CDR3 size: 14 residues. Trimming removed 0 bases at V and 3 bases at J, with 9 bases between. The CDR3 reads CASSYSGPLYEQYF. The CDR3 coding sequence is TGTGCCAGCAGTTACTCCGGCCCCCTCTACGAGCAGTACTTC.

The V call is TRBV6-6, the J call TRBJ2-7; D perhaps matches TRBD2 (7 bases). The V gene's germline CDR1 is MNHNY and CDR2 SVGAGI (reference sequence). The CDR3 is 14 residues long. V gave up 6 bases and J gave up 4 bases, with 16 bases separating them. The CDR3 nucleotides read TGTGCCAGCAGCCGCGACGGGGGGCTTTACGAGCAGTACTTC. Translated: CASSRDGGLYEQYF.

The rearrangement joins TRBV5-1 to TRBJ2-3; the match to TRBD2 covers 11 bases. There are 18 residues in the CDR3. CDR1 SGHRS and CDR2 YFSETQ come from the germline V gene. V gave up 0 bases and J gave up 2 bases; unmatched junction bases: 8. CDR3 residues: CASSLATSGSSLTDTQYF. CDR3 sequence (DNA): TGCGCCAGCAGCTTGGCCACTAGCGGGAGTTCCCTCACAGATACGCAGTATTTT.

This rearrangement joins TRBV27 to TRBJ2-4; no clear D gene. The CDR3 extends over 15 amino acids. Trimming took off 7 bases at V and 0 bases at J, with 13 bases between the two ends. Germline CDR1 MNHEY, CDR2 SMNVEV (reference sequence). The CDR3 coding sequence is TGTGCCAGCACCGGCGGACCGCTAGCCAAAAACATTCAGTACTTC. Protein: CASTGGPLAKNIQYF.

This chain links TRBV27 with TRBJ2-1, with 9 bases fitting TRBD2. The CDR3 consists of 17 residues. The germline V gene encodes CDR1 MNHEY and CDR2 SMNVEV (reference sequence). With 3 bases clipped from V and 3 bases from J, the junction kept 9 bases outside the gene matches. The CDR3 DNA sequence: TGTGCCAGCAGTTTGTGGGGCGGGGGGGCAATCTACAATGAGCAGTTCTTC. Protein sequence: CASSLWGGGAIYNEQFF.

V is TRBV15 and J is TRBJ2-5; D uncertain. There are 14 residues in the CDR3. The ends were cut back, 3 bases at V and 2 bases at J, with 10 bases in the middle. CDR1 is LNHNV, CDR2 YYDKDF, per germline (reference sequence). CDR3 protein: CATSSTQEQETQYF. For the CDR3, the DNA is TGTGCCACCAGCAGTACTCAGGAACAAGAGACCCAGTACTTC.

CDR3 sequence: CASRGDRGRDEQYF. CDR3 bases: TGTGCCAGCAGGGGGGACAGGGGCCGGGACGAGCAGTACTTC. V is TRBV27 and J is TRBJ2-7; TRBD1 matches 10 bases. CDR1 MNHEY and CDR2 SMNVEV come from the germline V gene (reference sequence). The ends lost 6 bases at V and 5 bases at J; junction bases unmatched: 7. This CDR3 comprises 14 residues.

This clone was seen a single time. This chain connects TRBV19 to TRBJ1-5; tentative D call: TRBD1 (5 bases). Trimming stripped 7 bases from V and 5 bases from J, with 15 bases between. The CDR3 is 14 residues long. Germline values: CDR1 LNHDA, CDR2 SQIVND (reference sequence). Here the CDR3 reads CASTGGEVDQPQHF. The CDR3 nucleotides are TGTGCCAGTACGGGAGGGGAAGTCGATCAGCCCCAGCATTTT.

The rearrangement links TRBV2 to TRBJ1-1; D is perhaps TRBD1 (5 bases). Trimming removed 4 bases at V and 1 base at J, with 13 bases between. This CDR3 contains 15 residues. Germline CDR1 is SNHLY and CDR2 is FYNNEI. The CDR3 bases are TGTGCCAGCAGTGTTGACCCGGGGGAGAACACTGAAGCTTTCTTT. The encoded protein is CASSVDPGENTEAFF.

CDR3 loop: CASSLVPLAGGNTGELFF. CDR3 sequence (DNA): TGTGCCAGCAGCTTAGTCCCTCTAGCGGGGGGGAACACCGGGGAGCTGTTTTTT. The V gene is TRBV11-2, the J gene TRBJ2-2; TRBD2 aligns across 11 bases. Germline-derived CDR1 and CDR2 are SGHAT and FQNNGV. This CDR3 contains 18 residues. V lost 1 base, J lost 1 base, and 5 bases stayed unmatched.

The V and J genes are TRBV28 and TRBJ1-2; D ambiguous. The ends were cut back, 3 bases at V and 4 bases at J, with 12 bases in the middle. There are 14 residues in the CDR3. Per the germline V gene, CDR1 is MDHEN and CDR2 is SYDVKM. CDR3 amino acids: CASSFSTDSYGYTF. CDR3 coding DNA: TGTGCCAGCAGTTTCTCGACGGACTCCTATGGCTACACCTTC.

The rearrangement links TRBV9 to TRBJ2-3; D uncertain. The V gene lost 2 bases and the J gene lost 2 bases, with 6 bases spanning the gap. The CDR3 contains 13 residues. Germline CDR1 and CDR2: SGDLS and YYNGEE. CDR3 sequence reads: CASSVLNTDTQYF. In DNA, the CDR3 is TGTGCCAGCAGCGTGCTAAACACAGATACGCAGTATTTT.

The chain links TRBV10-3 to TRBJ1-6; D uncertain. Germline V gene data show CDR1 as ENHRY and CDR2 as SYGVKD. The CDR3 has 16 residues. V lost 3 bases and J lost 7, with 16 bases in between. The CDR3 bases are TGTGCCATCAGTGAAGCCATAAGGACGGGGAATTCACCCCTCCACTTT. Translating it yields CAISEAIRTGNSPLHF.